This T cell receptor (beta chain) was recovered during a study of naive and memory T cell subsets (dated by TCRdb to 2016 to 2017). Background for the entire study: The study applied an open-source, UMI-based TCR alpha and beta sequencing pipeline to sorted naive and memory peripheral blood T cell subsets. The functional CMV T cell responses agreed completely with IgG serology results. RNA was DNase-treated and reverse transcribed with TCR constant-region primers, mostly using SuperScript III. The study at large found these results: RNA-based TCR counts may be influenced by expression changes linked to T cell activation and differentiation. A clonotype was defined as a single alpha or beta chain sequence rather than as a paired alpha/beta receptor. The repertoire findings for the naive and memory subsets could not be validated against a ground truth, as none was available. After error correction, over 90% of naive TCR sequences appeared only once, giving much steeper abundance distributions than memory subsets. A power law was followed by TCR abundance, with an exponent that differed between naive and memory subsets but was consistent across the three individuals. Gini index rose and Shannon and inverse Simpson diversity fell from naive through CM, EM and EMRA in both CD4 and CD8 cells.

TCR alpha and beta chain libraries were amplified separately from the second PCR step onward. The CMV status of each donor was determined by measuring IFNgamma production from CD4+ T cells after fresh PBMCs had been stimulated overnight with CMV viral lysate. Miltenyi beads were used first to positively select CD4 T cells, and CD8 T cells were then positively selected from the CD4-negative fraction. Cells were stained for CD3, CD4, CD8, CD45RA, CD27 and a live/dead dye and were sorted on a BD Aria II into four subsets based on CD45RA and CD27. Three healthy volunteers provided blood, and the blood of each volunteer was split into CD4 and CD8 T cells and then into four differentiation subsets. Approximately 120 ml of peripheral blood was collected from each donor, and PBMC were isolated by Ficoll-Paque PLUS density-gradient centrifugation. After sorting, cells were lysed in RLT buffer, RNA was extracted using a Qiagen RNeasy kit, and the extracted RNA was stored at -80 degrees C.

CDR1 and CDR2 (MNHNS, SASEGT) derive from the germline V gene. From the cysteine through the phenylalanine, the CDR3 covers 15 amino acids. Of all the DNA, just the CDR3 is kept, 45 bases in frame from base 1. The junction carries 14 bases between V and J, which are trimmed by 7 bases and 0 bases respectively. The sample holds many counts of this clonotype. There is no known antigen for this receptor. No base-level quality is on record; no much larger clone is a single base apart. The method was UMI-ligation and nested PCR. The beta constant-region primer was an equimolar mix of two oligonucleotides covering both TRBC1 and TRBC2. A single-stranded oligonucleotide carrying the SP2 primer and a 12-nucleotide UMI was ligated to the 3' end of the cDNA by T4 RNA ligase 1. Four rounds of PCR, combining the SP2 primer with nested alpha and beta constant-region primers, were used to amplify the ligated cDNA. Incubation of the ligation reaction was carried out at 16 degrees C for about 20-24 hours. PCR2 was typically run as a SYBR Green qPCR and stopped at a predetermined threshold to prevent over-amplification. Every purification after the first one was done using Agencourt AMPure XP magnetic beads. Library quantification was done by Qubit, followed by a TapeStation check on which the main peak was expected at around 650 bp. Sequencing of the pooled libraries was done on an Illumina MiSeq using v2 2x251 paired-end kits, which typically yielded roughly 0.95-2.2 million reads per sample. Each sample was pooled at about 4 nM, and about 5-8% PhiX was included to help cluster recognition. The original pipeline was this. V and J genes were assigned to Demultiplexor-processed FASTQ reads by Decombinator through tag matching, with a single base-pair mismatch being allowed. Collapsinator used UMIs to correct both sequencing errors and frequency errors arising from PCR heterogeneity. TCRs were translated and CDR3s were extracted from the conserved cysteine to the FGXG phenylalanine by CDR3Translator, with non-productive sequences being flagged. Gini, Shannon entropy and inverse Simpson indices were calculated on repertoires subsampled to equal numbers of UMI-defined TCRs. Clonotype abundance distributions were fitted to a power law by maximum likelihood within the linear range. For one naive CD8 sample, the pipeline and MIGEC produced similar UMI counts, unique TCR numbers and clonal distributions. Repertoires were searched for roughly 7,300 CMV-associated CDR3 sequences compiled from VDJdb and a published dataset. TCRdb reprocessing: public reads trimmed at Q25 with fastp, clones called with MiXCR, in-frame beta chains kept. Every distinct CDR3 protein forms one entry, paired with its most common genes and DNA. Clone size and V and J calls follow TCRdb, not the original study. For this sample the table gives 81,000 or so distinct CDR3 sequences, of which roughly 7.3% were detected only once. Roughly 1.6% of the sample goes to the ten largest clones.

The clonotype originates from a human donor in good health. Recombination joined TRBV6-1 with TRBJ2-3; matching of 6 bases hints at TRBD2 as the D gene. Sequenced sample: central memory CD4+ T cells from blood. According to the study, the label for this sample's cell subset or site signals: central memory, CD45RA- CD27+. The sequence in DNA is TGTGCCAGCACCCTGGGCGGGGCTAGCACAGATACGCAGTATTTT. It is translated as CASTLGGASTDTQYF.